This TCR beta chain was sequenced during a study of response to subunit inactivated influenza vaccine. The study, taken as a whole, reports: After each seasonal influenza vaccination, few new T cells are recruited, the authors suggested.

TCRdb re-called the RT-PCR reads through MiXCR, storing one row per CDR3 protein. The sample lists roughly 700,000 distinct CDR3 sequences, approximately 14% seen once, with roughly 10% in the top ten. With regard to this clonotype: No antigen is known for it.

This TCR was sampled from a man in his fifties who received an inactivated influenza vaccine. This specimen was PBMCs from blood, taken about 13 days after vaccination.

This CDR3 is CASSPRTANTDTQYF. Here the CDR3 DNA reads TGTGCCAGCAGCCCCCGGACGGCCAACACAGATACGCAGTATTTT. V is TRBV11-2 and J is TRBJ2-3; D gene uncertain. Germline V lookup: CDR1 SGHAT, CDR2 FQNNGV. The germline V and J ends were trimmed by 5 bases and 2 bases, with 14 bases remaining between them. The CDR3 has 15 residues.